These 22 T cell receptor beta chains were sequenced from one sample in a study of CD8 T cells in ankylosing spondylitis. TCRdb processed the 5' RACE reads anew with MiXCR; each CDR3 protein has one entry. The sample consists of around 150,000 distinct CDR3 sequences, about 16% of them appearing once. Specimen: blood, either unsorted or a sorted T cell fraction (not recorded which). These TCRs come from a male donor with ankylosing spondylitis or in good health (not recorded which).

V usage is TRBV20-1 and J usage is TRBJ1-5, with D perhaps matching TRBD1 (6 bases). Germline V CDR1 and CDR2: DFQATT, SNEGSKA (reference sequence). V lost 2 bases and J lost 5, with 13 bases in between. There are 14 residues in the CDR3. The chain's CDR3 is CSARPNRADQPQHF. For the CDR3, the DNA is TGCAGTGCTAGACCAAACAGGGCTGATCAGCCCCAGCATTTT.

This clonotype was picked up many times. This chain uses TRBV2 with TRBJ2-3; unclear D gene. Germline CDR1 reads SNHLY; CDR2 reads FYNNEI. V dropped 7 bases and J dropped 0 bases, with 8 bases sitting between them. The CDR3 loop spans 13 amino acids. The DNA of the CDR3 is TGTGCCAGCACCAGACATAGCACAGATACGCAGTATTTT. Protein: CASTRHSTDTQYF. Drawing the rest from reference TRBV2 and TRBJ2-3, the complete variable domain is EPEVTQTPSHQVTQMGQEVILRCVPISNHLYFYWYRQILGQKVEFLVSFYNNEISEKSEIFDDQFSVERPDGSNFTLKIRSTKLEDSAMYFCASTRHSTDTQYFGPGTRLTVL.

There are many counts of this clonotype. The genes are TRBV25-1 and TRBJ1-1; 7 positions match TRBD1. With V trimmed by 3 bases and J by 0 bases, 4 bases remained unmatched. Germline V lookup: CDR1 MGHDK, CDR2 SYGVNS. This CDR3 region has 15 residues. The CDR3: CASSETGWVNTEAFF. For the CDR3, the DNA is TGTGCCAGCAGTGAGACAGGGTGGGTGAACACTGAAGCTTTCTTT.

This clonotype was detected only a few times. CDR3 in DNA: TGTGCCAGCAGGAAAACGGCAGATACGCAGTATTTT. Residues: CASRKTADTQYF. The chain recombines TRBV6-6 with TRBJ2-3, with D uncertain. The V end was cut by 6 bases, the J end by 4 bases, with 8 bases between. The CDR3 has 12 residues. The germline V gene encodes CDR1 MNHNY and CDR2 SVGAGI (reference sequence).

The chain recombines TRBV18 with TRBJ1-5; maybe TRBD1 (5 bases). Germline lookup yields CDR1 KGHSH and CDR2 LQKENI. V was clipped by 3 bases and J by 0 bases, with 12 bases between them. This CDR3 is built from 16 residues. CDR3 sequence (DNA): TGTGCCAGCTCACCGGCCGGGGGGATTAGCAATCAGCCCCAGCATTTT. It is translated as CASSPAGGISNQPQHF.

This clonotype has only a few counts. The chain uses TRBV12-3 or TRBV12-4 and TRBJ2-7, with TRBD2 matching over 7 bases. The CDR3 consists of 14 residues. Unmatched junction bases numbered 4, after V lost 3 bases and J lost 2 bases. The CDR3 nucleotides read TGTGCCAGCAGTTTTTGGGGGGGACCCTACGAGCAGTACTTC. Translation: CASSFWGGPYEQYF.

DNA for the CDR3: TGTGCCACCAGTGATTTATGGGGTGATACGCAGTATTTT. This sequence encodes CATSDLWGDTQYF. The rearrangement uses TRBV24-1 and TRBJ2-3; D remains unclear. CDR3 length: 13 amino acids. CDR1 is KGHDR, CDR2 SFDVKD, per germline. Trimming left V 1 base short and J 6 bases short, with 7 bases between.

This clonotype was seen many times. The rearrangement uses TRBV7-6 and TRBJ2-3; 10 bases are shared with TRBD2. Germline V gene sequence: CDR1 SGHVS, CDR2 FNYEAQ. There are 15 residues in the CDR3. With V trimmed by 6 bases and J by 11 bases, 14 bases remained unmatched. This chain's CDR3 is CASRRGLAGDMWQYF. The CDR3 region has the DNA TGTGCCAGCAGGAGAGGGCTAGCGGGAGACATGTGGCAGTATTTT.

This clonotype has ten or more counts. The chain is built from TRBV12-3 or TRBV12-4 and TRBJ2-6; no reliable D call. The CDR3 length is 16 residues. Trimming removed 1 base from V and 0 bases from J, with 7 bases in between. In DNA, the CDR3 is TGTGCCAGCAGTTTAGGGGAATTCTCTGGGGCCAACGTCCTGACTTTC. Translation: CASSLGEFSGANVLTF.

The rearrangement joins TRBV6-2 or TRBV6-3 to TRBJ2-2; TRBD2 aligns across 12 bases. Germline V gene data show CDR1 as MNHEY and CDR2 as SVGEGT. The CDR3 consists of 14 residues. V lost 5 bases, J lost 6 bases, and 1 base stayed unmatched. The CDR3 here is CASSRLAGAGELFF. In DNA form, the CDR3 reads TGTGCCAGCAGTCGACTAGCGGGAGCCGGGGAGCTGTTTTTT.

This clonotype was seen repeatedly, ten times or more. The chain couples TRBV20-1 to TRBJ1-5, with 7 bases identical to TRBD1. Per the germline V gene, CDR1 is DFQATT and CDR2 is SNEGSKA (reference sequence). The CDR3 length is 12 residues. CDR3 residues: CSTTGVSQPQHF. In DNA, the CDR3 is TGCAGCACCACAGGGGTTAGTCAGCCCCAGCATTTT.

The chain recombines TRBV20-1 with TRBJ2-2, with D tentatively TRBD2 (6 bases). V dropped 3 bases and J dropped 13 bases, with 24 bases sitting between them. Germline assignment: CDR1 DFQATT and CDR2 SNEGSKA (reference sequence). The CDR3 covers 15 residues. Here the CDR3 reads CSARPGTLSRGGLFF. CDR3 sequence (DNA): TGCAGTGCTAGGCCCGGGACTCTGTCCCGGGGAGGGCTGTTTTTT.

The genes are TRBV6-5 and TRBJ2-3; 8 bases line up with TRBD1. V lost 6 bases, J lost 5 bases, and 13 bases stayed unmatched. The germline CDR1 and CDR2 sequences are MNHEY and SVGAGI. CDR3 size: 16 residues. The CDR3 is CASSRGRGGQGDTQYF. The CDR3 DNA reads TGTGCCAGCAGCCGAGGACGGGGAGGACAGGGAGATACGCAGTATTTT.

V gene TRBV12-3 or TRBV12-4 combines with J gene TRBJ1-5; 7 nucleotides line up with TRBD1. The junction had 6 bases not matched to a gene; V was cut back by 7 bases and J by 6 bases. This CDR3 is 13 amino acids long. The CDR3, as DNA: TGTGCCAGCAATCTACAGGGGACTCAGCCCCAGCATTTT. Residues: CASNLQGTQPQHF.

The chain uses TRBV7-2 and TRBJ2-1; the D gene could be TRBD1 or TRBD2 (5 bases each). CDR1 SGHTA and CDR2 FQGNSA come from the germline V gene. The ends were cut back, 4 bases at V and 15 bases at J, with 19 bases in the middle. The CDR3 consists of 13 residues. The CDR3 coding sequence is TGTGCCAGCAGCTCCATTCCGGGACGGCACTTGTTCTTC. Translation: CASSSIPGRHLFF. The full variable domain, with the rest looked up from reference TRBV7-2 and TRBJ2-1, is GAGVSQSPSNKVTEKGKDVELRCDPISGHTALYWYRQSLGQGLEFLIYFQGNSAPDKSGLPSDRFSAERTGGSVSTLTIQRTQQEDSAVYLCASSSIPGRHLFFGPGTRLTVL.

This clonotype was seen at least ten times. The V and J genes are TRBV20-1 and TRBJ2-3; no definite D call. The germline gives CDR1 DFQATT, CDR2 SNEGSKA (reference sequence). The V gene lost 8 bases and the J gene lost 6 bases, with 18 bases spanning the gap. The CDR3 spans 13 residues. The CDR3 is CSPNPSSWDTQYF. Here the CDR3 DNA reads TGCAGTCCGAATCCGTCGTCGTGGGATACGCAGTATTTT.

In the case of this clonotype: A much larger clone lies one base from this, so it may be a read error. The chain couples TRBV3-1 to TRBJ2-1; 10 nucleotides align to TRBD2. Per germline, CDR1 LGHDT and CDR2 YNNKEL (reference sequence). The CDR3 runs 17 residues. The CDR3 spells CASTQVSLAGGTYEQFF. For the CDR3, the DNA is TGTGCCAGCACCCAAGTCAGCTTAGCGGGAGGAACGTATGAGCAGTTCTTC.

This clonotype occurred many times. The V and J genes are TRBV6-1 and TRBJ1-5, with 10 positions matching TRBD1. Losses at the gene ends were 6 bases for V and 5 bases for J; bases not matched to a gene: 10. Germline V gives CDR1 MNHNS, CDR2 SASEGT. The CDR3 has 16 amino acids. The CDR3 DNA sequence: TGTGCCAGCAGGACGACAACCGGGACAGGGGATCAGCCCCAGCATTTT. Its translation is CASRTTTGTGDQPQHF.

There are many counts of this clonotype. This chain joins TRBV20-1 and TRBJ2-5, with a possible D match to TRBD1 (5 bases). This CDR3 is built from 13 residues. V lost 1 base to trimming and J lost 4 bases, with 10 bases between them. Germline loops: CDR1 DFQATT, CDR2 SNEGSKA (reference sequence). CDR3 DNA sequence: TGCAGTGCTAGAGGGTGGGGCCGAGAGACCCAGTACTTC. Translated, it gives CSARGWGRETQYF.

The chain recombines TRBV10-3 with TRBJ1-2; TRBD1 might be the D (6 bases). The V end lost 4 bases, the J end lost 5 bases, and 20 bases lay between the germline ends. Germline V gives CDR1 ENHRY, CDR2 SYGVKD. The CDR3 is 16 residues long. Here the CDR3 reads CAISAPQGQNSYGYTF. The CDR3 DNA is TGTGCCATCAGTGCCCCCCAAGGACAGAACTCTTATGGCTACACCTTC.

The rearrangement joins TRBV15 to TRBJ1-2; 11 nucleotides agree with TRBD1. V lost 8 bases, J lost 4 bases, and 0 bases stayed unmatched. CDR1 LNHNV and CDR2 YYDKDF come from the germline V gene (reference sequence). CDR3 length: 12 residues. CDR3 amino acids: CATGQGAYGYTF. CDR3 DNA: TGTGCCACCGGACAGGGGGCCTATGGCTACACCTTC.

This clonotype was counted only a few times. The chain recombines TRBV12-3 or TRBV12-4 with TRBJ2-1; D not resolved. The CDR3 covers 15 residues. Trimming took 5 bases from V and 8 from J, leaving 19 bases between them. This CDR3 reads CASSPLVTDRDEQFF. The CDR3, as DNA: TGTGCCAGCAGTCCCCTTGTGACCGACCGGGATGAGCAGTTCTTC.